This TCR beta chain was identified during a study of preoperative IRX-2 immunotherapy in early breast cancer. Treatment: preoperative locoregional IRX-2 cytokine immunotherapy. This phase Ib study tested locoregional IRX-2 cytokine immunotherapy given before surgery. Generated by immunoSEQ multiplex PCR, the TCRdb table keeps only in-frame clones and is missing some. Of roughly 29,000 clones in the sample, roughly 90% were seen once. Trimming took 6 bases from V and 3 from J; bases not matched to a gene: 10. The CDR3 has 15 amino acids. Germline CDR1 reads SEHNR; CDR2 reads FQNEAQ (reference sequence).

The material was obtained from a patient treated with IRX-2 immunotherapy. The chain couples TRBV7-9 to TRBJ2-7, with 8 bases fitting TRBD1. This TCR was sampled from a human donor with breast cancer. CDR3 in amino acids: CASSRDRSHDYEQYF. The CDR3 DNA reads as TGTGCCAGCAGTCGGGACAGGAGTCACGACTACGAGCAGTACTTC.